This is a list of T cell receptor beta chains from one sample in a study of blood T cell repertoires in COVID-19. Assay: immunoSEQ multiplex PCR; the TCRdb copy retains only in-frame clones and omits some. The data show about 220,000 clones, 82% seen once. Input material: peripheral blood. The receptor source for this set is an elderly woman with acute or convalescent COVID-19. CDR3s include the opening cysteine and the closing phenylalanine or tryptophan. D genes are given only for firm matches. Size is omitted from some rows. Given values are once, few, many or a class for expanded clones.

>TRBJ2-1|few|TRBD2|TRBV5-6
TGTGCCAGCAGCTTGGCCCCCAGCGGGGGATGGAATGAGCAGTTCTTC
CASSLAPSGGWNEQFF
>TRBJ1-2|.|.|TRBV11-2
TGTGCCAGCAGCTTAGATTTCCAGGGGGGCTACACCTTC
CASSLDFQGGYTF
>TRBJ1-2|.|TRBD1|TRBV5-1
TGCGCCAGCAGCTTCGGACAGGGGAGTAATGGCTACACCTTC
CASSFGQGSNGYTF
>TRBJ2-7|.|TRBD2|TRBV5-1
TGCGCCAGCAGCGCAAGAAGGGACTACCTCTCCTACGAGCAGTACTTC
CASSARRDYLSYEQYF
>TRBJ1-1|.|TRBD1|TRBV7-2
TGTGCCAGCAGCTTAGGGGAATGGACAGGTGAAGCTTTCTTT
CASSLGEWTGEAFF
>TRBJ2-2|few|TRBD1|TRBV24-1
TGTGCCACCAGTGACCCCCCTGGACAGGGCAGTCACACCGGGGAGCTGTTTTTT
CATSDPPGQGSHTGELFF
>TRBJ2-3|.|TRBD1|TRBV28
TGTGCCAGCAGCCCCGACAGGGTAGCAGATACGCAGTATTTT
CASSPDRVADTQYF
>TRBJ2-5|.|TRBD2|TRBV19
TGTGCCAGTAGTATAGATTCAAGAGCGGGGGCAGAGACCCAGTACTTC
CASSIDSRAGAETQYF
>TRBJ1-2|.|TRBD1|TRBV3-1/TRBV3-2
TGTGCCAGCAGCCAAAATCACCAGGGGGGCTATGGCTACACCTTC
CASSQNHQGGYGYTF
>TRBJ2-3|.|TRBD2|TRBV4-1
TGCGCCAGCAGCCAAGCTCTAGCGGGGGGTCCGGGTACGCAGTATTTT
CASSQALAGGPGTQYF
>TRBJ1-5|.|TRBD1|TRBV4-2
TGTGCCAGCAGCCAAGGGACAGGGGGCCAGCCCCAGCATTTT
CASSQGTGGQPQHF
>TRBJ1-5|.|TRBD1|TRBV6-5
TGTGCCAGCACCCGGACAGGGGAAAATCAGCCCCAGCATTTT
CASTRTGENQPQHF
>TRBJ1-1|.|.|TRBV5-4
TGTGCCAGCAGCTTGGAAGGACTCACAAGAAAGCACACTGAAGCTTTCTTT
CASSLEGLTRKHTEAFF
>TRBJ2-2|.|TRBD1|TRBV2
TGTGCCAGCAGTAAAGGACAGGGGGCCTTCACCGGGGAGCTGTTTTTT
CASSKGQGAFTGELFF